These 25 T cell receptor beta chains were all obtained from the same sample, sequenced in a study of T cells in Graves' hyperthyroidism and ophthalmopathy (dated by TCRdb to about 2019). The library was built by means of multiplex PCR. The sequencer listed for this sample is Illumina HiSeq 2000. The TCR beta CDR3 regions were amplified from RNA transcripts. The first round of RT-PCR for the TCR CDR3 was performed with the HTBI primer set and the Qiagen OneStep RT-PCR kit. TCRdb trimmed the raw reads at Q25, called clones with MiXCR and kept productive beta chains. One record per CDR3 amino acid sequence lists the most common genes and DNA. Here the sample has about 600,000 distinct CDR3 sequences; approximately 14% occur a single time. The ten largest make up about 6.6% of the sample. The sequenced material came from blood. These receptors were taken from a woman aged 18-30 years with Graves' ophthalmopathy.

The CDR3 region is CASSIGPGSNQPQHF. CDR3 in DNA: TGTGCCAGTAGTATAGGTCCAGGTAGCAATCAGCCCCAGCATTTT. The chain has TRBV19 and TRBJ1-5; D gene uncertain. V was cut by 1 base and J by 0 bases, with 7 bases left in between. The CDR3 consists of 15 residues. Per the germline V gene, CDR1 is LNHDA and CDR2 is SQIVND (reference sequence).

This clonotype was observed a handful of times. The chain carries TRBV20-1 and TRBJ2-5; D remains ambiguous. The V gene's germline CDR1 is DFQATT and CDR2 SNEGSKA (reference sequence). V was clipped by 3 bases and J by 1 base, with 9 bases between them. CDR3 length: 13 amino acids. CDR3: CSASWVGQETQYF. In DNA, the CDR3 is TGCAGTGCTAGCTGGGTCGGCCAAGAGACCCAGTACTTC.

This clonotype has a count of ten or more. The V gene is TRBV28, the J gene TRBJ2-1; 7 nucleotides agree with TRBD1. From germline, CDR1 is MDHEN and CDR2 SYDVKM. CDR3 length: 18 amino acids. Trimming took 8 bases from V and 7 from J; bases not matched to a gene: 23. The CDR3 region is CASSYLPVHRDSGNEQFF. CDR3 in DNA: TGTGCCAGCTCCTACCTACCCGTACACCGGGACAGTGGGAATGAGCAGTTCTTC.

The sample holds many counts of this clonotype. The V and J genes are TRBV28 and TRBJ2-3; maybe TRBD2 (5 bases). Germline V gene sequence: CDR1 MDHEN, CDR2 SYDVKM. This CDR3 has 13 amino acids. Trimming stripped 2 bases from V and 4 bases from J, with 7 bases between. CDR3 sequence reads: CASSLGSADTQYF. For the CDR3, the DNA is TGTGCCAGCAGTTTAGGGAGCGCAGATACGCAGTATTTT.

There are many counts of this clonotype. J is TRBJ1-2 and V is TRBV7-9; 7 nucleotides line up with TRBD1. The V segment lost 5 bases and the J segment 6 bases; nucleotides outside the gene matches: 12. CDR3 length: 15 amino acids. CDR1 and CDR2 (germline): SEHNR, FQNEAQ (reference sequence). The CDR3 bases are TGTGCCAGCAGCACCGTCCAGACAGGGCGGAATGGCTACACCTTC. Its protein is CASSTVQTGRNGYTF.

The V gene is TRBV6-1, the J gene TRBJ1-2; TRBD1 matches at 7 bases. V trimming: 4 bases; J trimming: 5 bases; junction bases outside the gene matches: 10. This CDR3 has 15 amino acids. Germline CDR1 MNHNS, CDR2 SASEGT. The CDR3 spells CASSASQGVRYGYTF. The CDR3 DNA follows: TGTGCCAGCAGTGCTTCGCAGGGGGTGCGGTATGGCTACACCTTC.

This clonotype was detected ten times or more. V usage is TRBV28 and J usage is TRBJ2-1, with TRBD2 as a possible D gene (5 bases). Germline values: CDR1 MDHEN, CDR2 SYDVKM. The length of the CDR3 is 14 residues. V was clipped by 5 bases and J by 6 bases, with 14 bases between them. The CDR3: CASSIPKEVNEQFF. DNA for the CDR3: TGTGCCAGCAGTATACCAAAGGAGGTCAATGAGCAGTTCTTC.

The sample holds one count of this clonotype. The CDR3 loop reads CASSQRFGQGFAYDEKLFF. The DNA for the CDR3 is TGCGCCAGCAGCCAACGGTTCGGTCAGGGCTTCGCTTATGATGAAAAACTGTTTTTT. This chain connects TRBV4-1 to TRBJ1-4; D perhaps matches TRBD1 (5 bases). Germline CDR1 and CDR2: MGHRA and YSYEKL. The germline V and J ends were trimmed by 2 bases and 6 bases, with 25 bases remaining between them. There are 19 residues in the CDR3.

This clonotype has ten or more counts. The V gene is TRBV27, the J gene TRBJ1-1; D remains ambiguous. V dropped 4 bases and J dropped 4 bases, with 13 bases sitting between them. The CDR3 sequence is 14 residues long. Germline V gene sequence: CDR1 MNHEY, CDR2 SMNVEV (reference sequence). The CDR3 DNA reads TGTGCCAGCAGTTACGTCAGTGTCGGCACTGAAGCTTTCTTT. This codes for CASSYVSVGTEAFF.

This clonotype was counted at least ten times. The chain recombines TRBV3-1 with TRBJ1-3; D is unclear. CDR1 and CDR2 (germline): LGHDT, YNNKEL (reference sequence). The CDR3 is made up of 15 amino acids. Deletions cut 4 bases from V and 4 bases from J, with 14 bases between. CDR3 coding DNA: TGTGCCAGCAGCCCCCGTGGGCGCCAAGGAAACACCATATATTTT. It yields the protein CASSPRGRQGNTIYF.

This clonotype occurred many times. This rearrangement joins TRBV7-9 to TRBJ2-5, with no clear D. This CDR3 spans 15 amino acids. In germline, CDR1 is SEHNR, CDR2 FQNEAQ (reference sequence). The ends were cut back, 5 bases at V and 1 base at J, with 14 bases in the middle. This CDR3 reads CASSPPLASQETQYF. Here the CDR3 DNA reads TGTGCCAGCAGCCCTCCTCTGGCTAGCCAAGAGACCCAGTACTTC.

Many counts were recorded for this clonotype. J is TRBJ2-1 and V is TRBV3-1, with TRBD2 matching 11 bases. From germline, CDR1 is LGHDT and CDR2 YNNKEL (reference sequence). This CDR3 spans 16 amino acids. Unmatched junction bases numbered 3, after V lost 1 base and J lost 4 bases. CDR3 residues: CASSQGLAGGYNEQFF. In nucleotides, the CDR3 is TGTGCCAGCAGCCAAGGCCTAGCGGGAGGTTACAATGAGCAGTTCTTC.

In regard to this clonotype: Given a much more abundant clone one base away, this may be a read error. The chain carries TRBV7-3 and TRBJ2-5, with a weak D call TRBD1 (5 bases). From germline, CDR1 is SGHTA and CDR2 FQGTGA. V lost 3 bases and J lost 4, with 15 bases in between. The CDR3 has 15 amino acids. The chain's CDR3 is CASSFGDRAIETQYF. The DNA of the CDR3 is TGTGCCAGCAGCTTTGGTGACAGAGCAATAGAGACCCAGTACTTC.

This clonotype was seen a few times. V gene TRBV24-1 combines with J gene TRBJ2-1; 10 nucleotides align to TRBD2. The V and J ends lost 5 bases and 6 bases, in that order; junction bases with no gene match: 3. This CDR3 region has 14 residues. The germline V gene encodes CDR1 KGHDR and CDR2 SFDVKD. The CDR3 coding sequence is TGTGCCACCAGTGGGCTAGCGGGAGTCAATGAGCAGTTCTTC. Translating it yields CATSGLAGVNEQFF.

This clonotype was detected only a few times. J is TRBJ1-2 and V is TRBV14; no reliable D call. There are 15 residues in the CDR3. Germline V gives CDR1 SGHDN, CDR2 FVKESK. V was trimmed by 1 base and J by 3 bases, leaving 12 bases between them. CDR3 protein: CASSQASQLDYGYTF. CDR3 bases: TGTGCCAGCAGCCAAGCCAGCCAGCTAGACTATGGCTACACCTTC.

This clonotype was found many times. The rearrangement uses TRBV13 and TRBJ2-6, with TRBD2 matching over 15 bases. The junction had 8 bases not matched to a gene; V was cut back by 5 bases and J by 0 bases. CDR3 size: 20 residues. Per the germline V gene, CDR1 is PRHDT and CDR2 is FYEKMQ (reference sequence). For the CDR3, the DNA is TGTGCCAGCAGCCCCTCCGGACTAGCGGGAGGGAACTCTGGGGCCAACGTCCTGACTTTC. This codes for CASSPSGLAGGNSGANVLTF.

This clonotype was seen at least ten times. V gene TRBV3-1 combines with J gene TRBJ2-1; D not certain. Germline CDR1 reads LGHDT; CDR2 reads YNNKEL (reference sequence). The CDR3 sequence is 16 residues long. The V end was cut by 3 bases, the J end by 9 bases, with 21 bases between. The chain's CDR3 is CASSHSEYSIIGEQFF. The CDR3 region has the DNA TGTGCCAGCAGCCATAGTGAGTACTCGATTATAGGTGAGCAGTTCTTC.

This clonotype was observed many times. The chain links TRBV2 to TRBJ2-7; 9 bases agree with TRBD1. CDR1 SNHLY and CDR2 FYNNEI come from the germline V gene. V dropped 2 bases and J dropped 4; count of bases not matched to a gene: 3. The CDR3 is 14 residues long. DNA of the CDR3: TGTGCCAGCAGTGAACGGACAGGGGCTTACGAGCAGTACTTC. Residues: CASSERTGAYEQYF.

This clonotype has ten or more counts. This chain joins TRBV11-2 and TRBJ2-5; D is undetermined. CDR3 size: 19 residues. Germline V gene sequence: CDR1 SGHAT, CDR2 FQNNGV. The germline V and J ends were trimmed by 3 bases and 0 bases, with 23 bases remaining between them. CDR3 nucleotides: TGTGCCAGCAGCTTTTCCGGCTACTGGGGTGCTCCGTACCAAGAGACCCAGTACTTC. This translates into CASSFSGYWGAPYQETQYF. The full variable domain, its missing parts supplied by reference TRBV11-2 and TRBJ2-5, is EAGVAQSPRYKIIEKRQSVAFWCNPISGHATLYWYQQILGQGPKLLIQFQNNGVVDDSQLPKDRFSAERLKGVDSTLKIQPAKLEDSAVYLCASSFSGYWGAPYQETQYFGPGTRLLVL.

This clonotype turned up a few times. V usage is TRBV4-2 and J usage is TRBJ2-1, with 7 bases matching TRBD2. The CDR3 runs 14 residues. Germline V gene sequence: CDR1 LGHNA, CDR2 YNFKEQ. V gave up 4 bases and J gave up 6 bases; unmatched junction bases: 6. CDR3 in amino acids: CASSLRDYLNEQFF. CDR3 in DNA: TGTGCCAGCAGCCTCCGGGACTACCTCAATGAGCAGTTCTTC.

This clonotype was seen many times. V is TRBV30 and J is TRBJ1-1; D perhaps matches TRBD1 (5 bases). Trimming shortened V by 4 bases and J by 4 bases, and 16 bases separated the two germline ends. Germline assignment: CDR1 GTSNPN and CDR2 SVGIG (reference sequence). The CDR3 is made up of 14 amino acids. The CDR3 DNA is TGTGCCTGGAAAGGGCTCGGGGGGGGCACTGAAGCTTTCTTT. It specifies CAWKGLGGGTEAFF.

The V and J genes are TRBV12-5 and TRBJ2-3; 7 bases are shared with TRBD2. V lost 0 bases, J lost 4 bases, and 19 bases stayed unmatched. Germline V gene sequence: CDR1 LGHNT, CDR2 FRNRAP. The CDR3 extends over 20 amino acids. The CDR3 nucleotides read TGTGCTAGTGGTTTGGTACCCCCCGGGTCCCCTGAGCGGGAATCAGATACGCAGTATTTT. Amino acids: CASGLVPPGSPERESDTQYF.

The chain recombines TRBV20-1 with TRBJ1-1; 8 bases are a match to TRBD1. V shed 0 bases and J 1 base; nucleotides not matched to a gene: 7. CDR3 size: 16 residues. Germline V gene sequence: CDR1 DFQATT, CDR2 SNEGSKA (reference sequence). The CDR3 spells CSARDLNQGANTEAFF. CDR3 sequence (DNA): TGCAGTGCTAGAGATCTTAATCAGGGGGCGAACACTGAAGCTTTCTTT.

This clonotype was seen a few times. The chain links TRBV4-2 to TRBJ2-7; no clear D. Per the germline V gene, CDR1 is LGHNA and CDR2 is YNFKEQ. The length of the CDR3 is 16 residues. V dropped 2 bases and J dropped 3 bases, with 17 bases sitting between them. The CDR3 DNA follows: TGTGCCAGCAGCCAACAAGAGACACGGATGGGCTACGAGCAGTACTTC. This gives the protein CASSQQETRMGYEQYF.

This clonotype showed up many times. The chain links TRBV9 to TRBJ2-3, with TRBD2 identical over 8 bases. CDR3 length: 16 amino acids. The germline gives CDR1 SGDLS, CDR2 YYNGEE. V lost 0 bases to trimming and J lost 0 bases; unmatched junction nucleotides: 3. CDR3 protein: CASSVGLASSTDTQYF. The CDR3 DNA reads TGTGCCAGCAGCGTAGGACTAGCGTCAAGCACAGATACGCAGTATTTT.